This is a list of T cell receptor beta chains from one sample in a study of T cell changes during pregnancy in multiple sclerosis. Produced via immunoSEQ multiplex PCR; TCRdb's table is partial and in-frame only. The top ten hold about 0.89% of the sample, which has some 47,000 clones, about 95% seen once. The sample in question was peripheral blood, obtained in the second trimester of pregnancy. The receptors originated from a female donor with multiple sclerosis, enrolled in a pregnancy study. Both conserved end residues are part of each CDR3. D genes are given only for firm matches. Rows may omit the clone size; those that give it use once, few, many or a size class.

D,J,size,V,DNA,CDR3
-,TRBJ2-3,-,TRBV7-9,TGTGCCAGCAGCTTACGGCGGGATGTATTATCCACAGATACGCAGTATTTT,CASSLRRDVLSTDTQYF
-,TRBJ2-5,-,TRBV5-1,TGCGCCAGCAGCTTGGCCACGGGGTTGGAGACCCAGTACTTC,CASSLATGLETQYF
-,TRBJ2-7,-,TRBV5-4,TGTGCCAGCAGCTTGGACAACTCCTACGAGCAGTACTTC,CASSLDNSYEQYF
-,TRBJ2-2,-,TRBV4-2,TGTGCCAGCAGCCAAGAAAGGACTTCGGGGGAGCTGTTTTTT,CASSQERTSGELFF
TRBD2,TRBJ2-7,-,TRBV7-9,TGTGCCAGCAGCTTGGATCCCAGACTAGCGGGGGGCTACGAGCAGTACTTC,CASSLDPRLAGGYEQYF
TRBD1,TRBJ1-1,-,TRBV15,TGTGCCACCAGCAGATGGACAGGGGGCTTGAACACTGAAGCTTTCTTT,CATSRWTGGLNTEAFF
TRBD1,TRBJ2-7,-,TRBV30,TGTGCCTGGACTCGACAGGGGGTTCGTTACGAGCAGTACTTC,CAWTRQGVRYEQYF
TRBD1,TRBJ2-7,-,TRBV2,TGTGCCAGTAACCGGGACAGGGGCTCCTACGAGCAGTACTTC,CASNRDRGSYEQYF
TRBD1,TRBJ1-2,-,TRBV19,TGTGCCAGTAGCCTGACAGGGGAGCGGATCTATGGCTACACCTTC,CASSLTGERIYGYTF
-,TRBJ2-7,-,TRBV5-1,TGCGCCAGCAGCTTGGAGACGGGGTTACTAGGCGAGCAGTACTTC,CASSLETGLLGEQYF
-,TRBJ2-3,once,TRBV28,TGTGCCAGCAGTTTGCAGGTAACGGGCACAGATACGCAGTATTTT,CASSLQVTGTDTQYF
-,TRBJ1-1,-,TRBV5-1,TGCGCCAGCAGCTTGGTAGATGGATACGGGGGGGACTTT,CASSLVDGYGGDF
TRBD1,TRBJ1-5,-,TRBV2,TGTGCCAGCAGTGAAGTGCAGGGGGCAAGATCGCCCCAGCATTTT,CASSEVQGARSPQHF
TRBD2,TRBJ2-3,-,TRBV7-6,TGTGCCAGCAGCTTAGCGGGGGCGGGAGGGCCAGGAGATACGCAGTATTTT,CASSLAGAGGPGDTQYF
TRBD1,TRBJ1-2,-,TRBV28,TGTGCCAGCAGTCCCCCCGAGGGGGGAAGGGGGCGGCTCTACCCTGGCTACACCTTC,CASSPPEGGRGRLYPGYTF
-,TRBJ1-1,-,TRBV18,TGTGCCAGCTCACCCCTAAACCCCATGAACACTGAAGCTTTCTTT,CASSPLNPMNTEAFF
-,TRBJ1-2,-,TRBV19,TGTGCCAGTAGTCGAGGGTACTATGGCTACACCTTC,CASSRGYYGYTF
TRBD1,TRBJ1-5,-,TRBV6-1,TGTGCCAGCAGTGATCCGGGACAGGGGGCCGGGGTAGCCCAGCATTTT,CASSDPGQGAGVAQHF
TRBD1,TRBJ2-7,-,TRBV5-4,TGTGCCAGCAGCTCTCCAGGGGGCTCCACCTACGAGCAGTACTTC,CASSSPGGSTYEQYF
TRBD1,TRBJ2-7,-,TRBV10-3,TGTGCCAGCAGGACAGGGGCAACCTCCTACGAGCAGTACTTC,CASRTGATSYEQYF
-,TRBJ2-4,-,TRBV6-4,TGTGCCAGCAGTGCCTCAGAGGGAAACATTCAGTACTTC,CASSASEGNIQYF
-,TRBJ2-7,-,TRBV27,TGTGCCAGCAGGGACAGCTTTCGGGACTCCTACGAGCAGTACTTC,CASRDSFRDSYEQYF
-,TRBJ1-1,-,TRBV4-3,TGCGCCAGCAGCCCCGTCGGGGGAGGGGGCACTGAAGCTTTCTTT,CASSPVGGGGTEAFF
-,TRBJ2-1,-,TRBV4-1,TGCGCCAGCAGCCAGGGCAACAATGAGCAGTTCTTC,CASSQGNNEQFF
-,TRBJ1-2,-,TRBV7-2,TGTGCCAGCAGCTTAAGGGACACCAACTATGGCTACACCTTC,CASSLRDTNYGYTF
TRBD1,TRBJ1-4,-,TRBV19,TGTGCCAGTAGCCCCTTGGACAGGGAAAAACTGTTTTTT,CASSPLDREKLFF
-,TRBJ2-1,-,TRBV29-1,TGCAGCGTCGACCATGCGAGGAGTGAGCAGTTCTTC,CSVDHARSEQFF
TRBD2,TRBJ2-5,-,TRBV11-2,TGTGCCAGCAGCTATTGGGCTAGCGGAGAGACCCAGTACTTC,CASSYWASGETQYF
TRBD1,TRBJ2-7,-,TRBV6-5,TGTGCCATAGGACAGGGGGCGGGCGAGCAGTACTTC,CAIGQGAGEQYF
-,TRBJ1-5,once,TRBV7-2,TGTGCCAGCAGCTTAGCCTACCGGACAAAAACCTATCAGCCCCAGCATTTT,CASSLAYRTKTYQPQHF
-,TRBJ2-3,-,TRBV15,TGTGCCACCAGCAGAGATCCCCTTATAGATACGCAGTATTTT,CATSRDPLIDTQYF
-,TRBJ1-3,-,TRBV30,TGTGCCTGGAGTGTACGGAGGAGCTCTGGAAACACCATATATTTT,CAWSVRRSSGNTIYF
-,TRBJ1-1,-,TRBV11-3,TGTGCCAGCAGCGCTGGGGGGGGCACTGAAGCTTTCTTT,CASSAGGGTEAFF
-,TRBJ1-6,-,TRBV6-5,TGTGCCAGCAGACCGTTCGGCGGCGGACCCCTCCACTTT,CASRPFGGGPLHF
-,TRBJ2-5,-,TRBV6-1,TGTGCCAGCAGTGAAGAGGGGGAAGAGACCCAGTACTTC,CASSEEGEETQYF